This T cell receptor (beta chain) was observed in a study of CD8 T cells in ankylosing spondylitis. Findings and limits, study-wide: Existing reports had already noted some motif variants in reactive arthritis synovial fluid and blood. A TCR beta motif of fewer than 10 highly homologous variants seemed to mark ankylosing spondylitis blood. According to the report, clones linked to the disease were significantly enriched in matched synovial fluid samples taken from ankylosing spondylitis patients.

Concerning this clonotype: As yet, its antigen is unknown.

The V end lost 4 bases, the J end lost 6 bases, and 11 bases lay between the germline ends. CDR3 size: 12 residues. Germline V gives CDR1 GTSNPN, CDR2 SVGIG (reference sequence). A single record per CDR3 protein comes from TCRdb applying MiXCR to the 5' RACE reads. This table holds approximately 540,000 distinct CDR3 sequences, about 13% found once. The clonotype originates from a male donor with ankylosing spondylitis. Sequenced: blood, either unsorted or a sorted T cell fraction (not recorded which). The chain couples TRBV30 to TRBJ2-3, with D unresolved. For the CDR3, the DNA is TGTGCCTGGAAGGGCTTCCCCGATACGCAGTATTTT. Translating gives CAWKGFPDTQYF.